The T cell receptor beta chain under discussion was sequenced for a study of T cell repertoires in cytomegalovirus infection. Study details: Use of recently identified HLA-C-restricted and well-studied HLA-B-restricted CMV epitopes was part of the study. A matching HLA type, together with CMV infection, was signaled by public TCR beta signatures.

A word on this clonotype: What it binds is not known.

The germline gives CDR1 SEHNR, CDR2 FQNEAQ (reference sequence). V dropped 2 bases and J dropped 0 bases, with 8 bases sitting between them. CDR3 length: 16 residues. TCRdb re-derived calls from the reads in MiXCR, one entry per CDR3 protein. The sample lists hundreds of thousands of distinct CDR3 sequences; about 33% were seen once. V gene TRBV7-9 combines with J gene TRBJ2-6; D perhaps matches TRBD2 (6 bases). The receptor was derived from a human donor in good health (CMV status not recorded). Some clones in this sample may be carry-over from other donors' samples. The source material was cultured PBMCs, sampled from culture after CMV antigen stimulation. This CDR3 is CASSLLGGSGANVLTF. CDR3 coding DNA: TGTGCCAGCAGCTTATTGGGGGGCTCTGGGGCCAACGTCCTGACTTTC.